This entry describes one T cell receptor beta chain. As yet, its antigen is unknown. This sample was included in a study of ipilimumab plus nivolumab after autologous stem cell transplantation. Study-level background: Median doses per patient: a few ipilimumab, 8 or 9 nivolumab. Both relapsed and primary refractory DLBCL were included. Study conclusions and caveats: The authors say TCR, Treg and microbiome findings warrant further study.

Checkpoint therapy with ipilimumab 1 mg/kg began 14 to 28 days after transplant. Repertoires were generated with immunoSEQ multiplex PCR, while TCRdb's copy carries only in-frame clones and drops some. Among fewer than 20,000 clones listed, about 81% were seen once. Germline trimming cut 4 bases from V and 3 bases from J; bases unmatched to any gene: 8. Looked up from germline, CDR1 is SGHDN and CDR2 is FVKESK. The CDR3 runs 17 residues. This sample comprised PBMCs, obtained in a trial of ipilimumab plus nivolumab as post-transplant consolidation. The sequence derives from a male donor with diffuse large B-cell lymphoma. This sequence joins TRBV14 and TRBJ2-7, with 14 bases matching TRBD2. This chain's CDR3 is CASSPGLAGDLSYEQYF. The DNA of the CDR3 is TGTGCCAGCAGCCCGGGACTAGCGGGAGATCTGAGCTACGAGCAGTACTTC.